A selection of T cell receptor beta chains follows, all from one sample in a study of T cell changes during pregnancy in multiple sclerosis. Profiled with immunoSEQ multiplex PCR; TCRdb holds only in-frame clones, not every one. This table holds approximately 100,000 clones, 90% to 95% found once. The sample consisted of peripheral blood, taken in the third trimester of pregnancy. All receptors come from a female donor with multiple sclerosis, enrolled in a pregnancy study. Each CDR3 is given with its conserved first and last residue. The D gene is left open where the match is weak. Expanded clones are given a class, and other clones once, few, many or no size at all.

once,TRBJ1-5,TRBV28,NA,TGTGCCAGCAGTCGTGGAGGAGGCTCTAATCAGCCCCAGCATTTT,CASSRGGGSNQPQHF
NA,TRBJ1-5,TRBV28,NA,TGTGCCAGCAGTTTAGGCGGGGTTCAGCCCCAGCATTTT,CASSLGGVQPQHF
NA,TRBJ2-1,TRBV2,TRBD1,TGTGCCAGCAGACCACAGGGGGCCAGGGACAATGAGCAGTTCTTC,CASRPQGARDNEQFF
NA,TRBJ2-2,TRBV5-8,TRBD1,TGTGCCAGCAGTCGAATACAGGGGGCGCAGAAATTTTTT,CASSRIQGAQKFF
NA,TRBJ2-3,TRBV5-1,NA,TGCGCCAGCAGCCGCGGGGGCGCGTTACCCGAGATAGATACGCAGTATTTT,CASSRGGALPEIDTQYF
NA,TRBJ2-1,TRBV29-1,TRBD1,TGCAGCGTCGACAGGGCCCCCCTCAATGAGCAGTTCTTC,CSVDRAPLNEQFF
once,TRBJ2-1,TRBV19,TRBD2,TGTGCCAGTAGTGTTCCTAGCGGGAGGGGAGGCAATGAGCAGTTCTTC,CASSVPSGRGGNEQFF
NA,TRBJ1-4,TRBV19,NA,TGTGCCAGTAGTAGAAGGGGCAGCTATGAAAAACTGTTTTTT,CASSRRGSYEKLFF
NA,TRBJ2-7,TRBV6-1,TRBD2,TGTGCCAGCGTCGGGACTAGGCCCTACGAGCAGTACTTC,CASVGTRPYEQYF
NA,TRBJ2-1,TRBV14,NA,TGTGCCAGCAGCATTGCGCTATACAATGAGCAGTTCTTC,CASSIALYNEQFF
NA,TRBJ2-5,TRBV4-2,NA,TGTGCCAGCAGCCAAGGAATAGCACAAGAGACCCAGTACTTC,CASSQGIAQETQYF
few,TRBJ2-7,TRBV13,NA,TGTGCCAGCAGCTTAGGCCTGGCGGAGGCCCGCTCCTACGAGCAGTACTTC,CASSLGLAEARSYEQYF
NA,TRBJ2-3,TRBV7-9,NA,TGTGCCAGCAGCTTTTCGGGGGGCCGTAAAGATACGCAGTATTTT,CASSFSGGRKDTQYF
NA,TRBJ2-7,TRBV5-1,NA,TGCGCCAGCAGCTTGGCCTTAACAGCCCCCTACGAGCAGTACTTC,CASSLALTAPYEQYF
NA,TRBJ2-4,TRBV19,TRBD1,TGTGCCAGTAACACTGGGACAGGGGGCGCTGACATTCAGTACTTC,CASNTGTGGADIQYF
NA,TRBJ2-3,TRBV5-6,NA,TGTGCCAGCAGCTTGGTGCAAGCCCTCACAGATACGCAGTATTTT,CASSLVQALTDTQYF
NA,TRBJ2-7,TRBV19,TRBD2,TGTGCCAGTAGCAGAGCGGGAGACTACGAGCAGTACTTC,CASSRAGDYEQYF
NA,TRBJ2-2,TRBV9,NA,TGTGCCAGCAGCGTAGCTCCGGGATGGGGTCTCGGAACCGGGGAGCTGTTTTTT,CASSVAPGWGLGTGELFF